This TCR beta chain is from a study of cytomegalovirus exposure and HLA in healthy donors. Study-level points and caveats: The later analysis indicated that the majority of CMV-associated TCR beta chains appeared HLA-restricted. Productive status was seen about 90% or about 30% of the time for most TCR beta V segments in an earlier analysis. Owing to their indistinguishability, certain V segments, notably TRBV6-2 and TRBV6-3, were excluded.

Donors likely had unrecorded immune exposures despite being nominally healthy when sampled. The ends were cut back, 0 bases at V and 0 bases at J, with 9 bases in the middle. The length of the CDR3 is 17 residues. The germline CDR1 and CDR2 sequences are LNHNV and YYDKDF (reference sequence). Regarding this clone: Its antigen is still unknown.

With 60 Vbeta and 13 Jbeta primers, the PCR was carried out. Assay: immunoSEQ multiplex PCR; the TCRdb copy retains only in-frame clones and omits some. In total, the table holds 150,000 to 200,000 clones. The sequence was collected from a man aged 25-40 years in good health and CMV-seronegative. The V call is TRBV15, the J call TRBJ2-6; no definite D call. The sample taken for sequencing was PBMCs. The CDR3, as DNA: TGTGCCACCAGCAGAGATCTAGGATTCTCTGGGGCCAACGTCCTGACTTTC. This translates into CATSRDLGFSGANVLTF.